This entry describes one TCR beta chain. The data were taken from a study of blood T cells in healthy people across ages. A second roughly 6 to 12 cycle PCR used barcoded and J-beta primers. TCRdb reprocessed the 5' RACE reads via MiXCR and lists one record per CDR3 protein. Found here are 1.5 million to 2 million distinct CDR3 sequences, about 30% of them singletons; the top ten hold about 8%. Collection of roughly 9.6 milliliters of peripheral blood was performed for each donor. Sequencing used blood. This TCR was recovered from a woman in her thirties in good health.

The CDR3 sequence: CASSEAGLASYNEQFF. CDR3 sequence (DNA): TGTGCCAGCAGTGAAGCGGGACTAGCGTCCTACAATGAGCAGTTCTTC. This rearrangement joins TRBV2 to TRBJ2-1, with 10 bases identical to TRBD2. V was pared by 0 bases and J by 1 base, with 0 bases of the junction left unmatched. The germline CDR1 and CDR2 sequences are SNHLY and FYNNEI. The CDR3 length is 16 residues.